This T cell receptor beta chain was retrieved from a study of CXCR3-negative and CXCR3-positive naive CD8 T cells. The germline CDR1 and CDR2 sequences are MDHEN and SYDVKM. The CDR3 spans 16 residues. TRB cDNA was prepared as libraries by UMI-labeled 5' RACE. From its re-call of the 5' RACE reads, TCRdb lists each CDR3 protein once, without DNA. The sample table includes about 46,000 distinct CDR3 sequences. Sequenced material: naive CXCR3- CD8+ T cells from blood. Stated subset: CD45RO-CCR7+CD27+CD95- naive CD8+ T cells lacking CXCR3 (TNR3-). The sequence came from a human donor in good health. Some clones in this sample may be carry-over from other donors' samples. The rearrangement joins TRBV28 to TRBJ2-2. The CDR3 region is CASSLESDANTGELFF. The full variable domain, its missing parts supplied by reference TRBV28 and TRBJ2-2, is DVKVTQSSRYLVKRTGEKVFLECVQDMDHENMFWYRQDPGLGLRLIYFSYDVKMKEKGDIPEGYSVSREKKERFSLILESASTNQTSMYLCASSLESDANTGELFFGEGSRLTVL.